This is a list of T cell receptor beta chains from one sample in a study of cytomegalovirus exposure and HLA in healthy donors. Assay used: immunoSEQ multiplex PCR; TCRdb lists only in-frame clones, some missing. The sample gives 100,000 or so clones, around 84% of which show up once; less than 1.5% is in the top ten. Sequencing was carried out using PBMCs. These receptors were collected from a woman aged 18 to 35 in good health and CMV-seronegative. The CDR3 runs from the conserved cysteine through the conserved F or W. The D gene is left open where the match is weak. Part of the rows lack a size; the others show once, few, many or a class for expanded clones.

j_call: TRBJ2-2; v_call: TRBV18; clone_size: .; d_call: .; cdr3_nt: TGTGCCAGCTCACCACCTTCGGGGGAGACCGGGGAGCTGTTTTTT; cdr3_aa: CASSPPSGETGELFF
j_call: TRBJ2-4; v_call: TRBV4-1; clone_size: .; d_call: TRBD2; cdr3_nt: TGCGCCAGCAGGGGGACTAGCGGTTTAGACTACTTC; cdr3_aa: CASRGTSGLDYF
j_call: TRBJ2-3; v_call: TRBV28; clone_size: once; d_call: .; cdr3_nt: TGTGCCACCGGACAGATCACAGATACGCAGTATTTT; cdr3_aa: CATGQITDTQYF
j_call: TRBJ1-1; v_call: TRBV5-1; clone_size: .; d_call: .; cdr3_nt: TGCGCCAGCAGCTCCCTTATAGCGGGAGGAAACACTGAAGCTTTCTTT; cdr3_aa: CASSSLIAGGNTEAFF
j_call: TRBJ1-6; v_call: TRBV9; clone_size: .; d_call: .; cdr3_nt: TGTGCCAGCAGCGTAGGTGTACTCGGTAATTCACCCCTCCACTTT; cdr3_aa: CASSVGVLGNSPLHF
j_call: TRBJ1-3; v_call: TRBV10-2; clone_size: .; d_call: .; cdr3_nt: TGCGCCAGCAGCCAGGGCCGAGTCTTGACGACCTCCTCTGGAAACACCATATATTTT; cdr3_aa: CASSQGRVLTTSSGNTIYF
j_call: TRBJ2-2; v_call: TRBV4-1; clone_size: .; d_call: TRBD2; cdr3_nt: TGCGCCAGCAGATGGTCAAGCTTAGCGGGGGGGTATGGGGAGCTGTTTTTT; cdr3_aa: CASRWSSLAGGYGELFF
j_call: TRBJ2-3; v_call: TRBV18; clone_size: once; d_call: TRBD2; cdr3_nt: TGTGCCAGCTCACCACTTTGGAGTCTGGGCGGGGGAACAGATACGCAGTATTTT; cdr3_aa: CASSPLWSLGGGTDTQYF
j_call: TRBJ1-5; v_call: TRBV4-1; clone_size: .; d_call: .; cdr3_nt: TGCGCCAGCAGCCAGACAGGTAGCAATCAGCCCCAGCATTTT; cdr3_aa: CASSQTGSNQPQHF
j_call: TRBJ2-7; v_call: TRBV5-6; clone_size: few; d_call: .; cdr3_nt: TGTGCCAGCAGCTGGGGGGACCCGAGGGAGCAGTACTTC; cdr3_aa: CASSWGDPREQYF
j_call: TRBJ1-5; v_call: TRBV15; clone_size: .; d_call: .; cdr3_nt: TGTGCCACCAGCGGAGAGAGAAGGGGTGATCAGCCCCAGCATTTT; cdr3_aa: CATSGERRGDQPQHF
j_call: TRBJ1-6; v_call: TRBV28; clone_size: .; d_call: .; cdr3_nt: TGTGCCAGCATCGAAGTACGGGGAACATCCTCACCCCTCCACTTT; cdr3_aa: CASIEVRGTSSPLHF
j_call: TRBJ1-5; v_call: TRBV25-1; clone_size: .; d_call: .; cdr3_nt: TGTGCCAGCAGCGGTCAGGGGAATCAGCCCCAGCATTTT; cdr3_aa: CASSGQGNQPQHF
j_call: TRBJ2-2; v_call: TRBV11-3; clone_size: .; d_call: TRBD1; cdr3_nt: TGTGCCAGCAGCCCCCGACAGGGGCCGTCCACCGGGGAGCTGTTTTTT; cdr3_aa: CASSPRQGPSTGELFF
j_call: TRBJ2-6; v_call: TRBV6-4; clone_size: .; d_call: TRBD1; cdr3_nt: TGTGCCAGCAGTGGGACAGGGGGACTAGGTGGGGCCAACGTCCTGACTTTC; cdr3_aa: CASSGTGGLGGANVLTF
j_call: TRBJ2-7; v_call: TRBV18; clone_size: .; d_call: TRBD1; cdr3_nt: TGTGCCAGCTCACCCCGACCCCCCGGGACAGGGAAATACTCCCTGGGACGCTCCTACGAGCAGTACTTC; cdr3_aa: CASSPRPPGTGKYSLGRSYEQYF
j_call: TRBJ1-2; v_call: TRBV7-9; clone_size: .; d_call: TRBD1; cdr3_nt: TGTGCCAGCAGCTCTTGGACAGGGGGCGAGAACTATGGCTACACCTTC; cdr3_aa: CASSSWTGGENYGYTF
j_call: TRBJ2-1; v_call: TRBV4-2; clone_size: .; d_call: .; cdr3_nt: TGTGCCAGCAGCCAAGATCCTACCCACAATGAGCAGTTCTTC; cdr3_aa: CASSQDPTHNEQFF
j_call: TRBJ1-1; v_call: TRBV7-9; clone_size: once; d_call: .; cdr3_nt: TGTACCAGCAGCAGCACCGTTAATAACAGGGCCACCGAGGGGACTGAAGCTTTCTTT; cdr3_aa: CTSSSTVNNRATEGTEAFF
j_call: TRBJ2-1; v_call: TRBV28; clone_size: .; d_call: .; cdr3_nt: TGTGCCAGCAGTTTATCGGGTTGGAACTACAATGAGCAGTTCTTC; cdr3_aa: CASSLSGWNYNEQFF
j_call: TRBJ2-2; v_call: TRBV4-2; clone_size: .; d_call: TRBD2; cdr3_nt: TGTGCCAGCAGCCAAGAGTCCGCGGGACTATACACCGGGGAGCTGTTTTTT; cdr3_aa: CASSQESAGLYTGELFF
j_call: TRBJ2-1; v_call: TRBV5-4; clone_size: .; d_call: .; cdr3_nt: TGTGCCAGCAGCTTGGCGGGCGGGTTCTACAATGAGCAGTTCTTC; cdr3_aa: CASSLAGGFYNEQFF
j_call: TRBJ2-2; v_call: TRBV12-1; clone_size: .; d_call: .; cdr3_nt: TGTGCCAGCAGTCGAGGTTTTCCCCTAGCGTGGACCGGGGAGCTGTTTTTT; cdr3_aa: CASSRGFPLAWTGELFF
j_call: TRBJ1-2; v_call: TRBV7-9; clone_size: .; d_call: .; cdr3_nt: TGTGCCAGCAGCTCAAGGAACAGGGCTCCTAACTATGGCTACACCTTC; cdr3_aa: CASSSRNRAPNYGYTF
j_call: TRBJ2-4; v_call: TRBV7-9; clone_size: .; d_call: .; cdr3_nt: TGTGCCAGCAGCTTAGCAAACAGCTTAGCCAAAAACATTCAGTACTTC; cdr3_aa: CASSLANSLAKNIQYF
j_call: TRBJ2-7; v_call: TRBV19; clone_size: few; d_call: TRBD1; cdr3_nt: TGTGCCAGTAGTTGGGGACAGGGAGACGAGCAGTACTTC; cdr3_aa: CASSWGQGDEQYF
j_call: TRBJ2-1; v_call: TRBV4-1; clone_size: .; d_call: TRBD1; cdr3_nt: TGCGCCAGCAGCCAAGGACAGGGTAAGGGCAATGAGCAGTTCTTC; cdr3_aa: CASSQGQGKGNEQFF
j_call: TRBJ2-1; v_call: TRBV6-4; clone_size: .; d_call: TRBD1; cdr3_nt: TGTGCCAGCAGGAGGAGAAAGGACAGGGGGGACGGGAGGGCCGGGGATGAGCAGTTCTTC; cdr3_aa: CASRRRKDRGDGRAGDEQFF